The following is a TCR beta chain sequence with its context. The sample comes from a study of CD8 T cells in Susac syndrome. The RNA, 0.5 to 1 ug, was put through reverse transcription using random hexamers. Amplification of TCR beta CDR3 spanned 54 Vbeta and 13 Jbeta via immunoSEQ multiplex PCR. One entry per CDR3 protein results from TCRdb running MiXCR on the immunoSEQ multiplex PCR reads. The table records some 65,000 distinct CDR3 sequences, about 94% of them present only once. Sequencing used CD8+ T cells from PBMCs. This clonotype was sampled from a human donor with multiple sclerosis.

The CDR3 here is CASSQPTLEGGDYNEQFF. The CDR3 DNA reads TGTGCCAGCAGCCAACCAACCTTGGAGGGCGGGGACTACAATGAGCAGTTCTTC. V and J are TRBV4-2 and TRBJ2-1, with D possibly matching TRBD2 (6 bases). The V end was cut by 2 bases, the J end by 3 bases, with 20 bases between. This CDR3 has 18 amino acids. Germline V gives CDR1 LGHNA, CDR2 YNFKEQ.